The rows below give T cell receptor beta chains drawn from one sample of a study of T cells after yellow fever vaccination. MiXCR, applied by TCRdb to the 5' RACE reads, yields one record per CDR3 protein. The repertoire holds about 140,000 distinct CDR3 sequences, with 5% to 8% as singletons. The sample here was CD4+ T cells sorted from PBMCs, taken 10 days after the yellow fever booster vaccination. Every receptor here comes from a man aged 30 to 45 who received the YFV17D yellow fever vaccine. Both conserved end residues are part of each CDR3. D genes are given only for firm matches. The size field is filled for only some rows; it gives once, few, many or a size class.

TRBV7-2	.	TRBJ2-1	13	.	TGTGCCAGCAGTTTACCGGAGGGGCATGAGCAGTTCTTC	CASSLPEGHEQFF
TRBV6-2/TRBV6-3	many	TRBJ2-3	19	TRBD2	TGTGCCAGCAATACGAACTCCTTCCTAGCGGGAGTCGGCGCAGATACGCAGTATTTT	CASNTNSFLAGVGADTQYF
TRBV24-1	many	TRBJ2-1	17	.	TGTGCCACCAGTGGGGCTAGTGGCGGCGGAGATTACAATGAGCAGTTCTTC	CATSGASGGGDYNEQFF
TRBV28	.	TRBJ2-1	12	.	TGTGCCAGCAGTTTCTCTAGAAGGGAGCAGTTCTTC	CASSFSRREQFF
TRBV5-5	many	TRBJ2-7	14	.	TGTGCCAGCAGCTTGGCTGTGGGAACGTACGAGCAGTACTTC	CASSLAVGTYEQYF
TRBV10-3	.	TRBJ2-7	13	.	TGTGCCATCAAAGGCGGAGTCTTCTACGAGCAGTACTTC	CAIKGGVFYEQYF
TRBV20-1	many	TRBJ2-1	16	.	TGCAGTGCTACCGACTTTCGCGCAGACCGCCAACATGAGCAGTTCTTC	CSATDFRADRQHEQFF
TRBV7-2	many	TRBJ2-5	16	TRBD1	TGTGCCAGCAGCTTAGGGGAAGGGGGCCGCCAAGAGACCCAGTACTTC	CASSLGEGGRQETQYF
TRBV10-1	many	TRBJ2-3	13	.	TGCGCCAGCAGTGAAGGCGGGACAGATACGCAGTATTTT	CASSEGGTDTQYF
TRBV19	many	TRBJ2-5	12	.	TGTGCCAGTAGTATGGATTCGGAGACCCAGTACTTC	CASSMDSETQYF
TRBV7-3	many	TRBJ2-2	15	.	TGTGCCAGCAGCCAAAACAGGGTGAACACCGGGGAGCTGTTTTTT	CASSQNRVNTGELFF
TRBV7-9	few	TRBJ2-5	14	TRBD2	TGTGCCAGCAGCCCCTCGGGGGGGGTTGAGACCCAGTACTTC	CASSPSGGVETQYF
TRBV4-3	many	TRBJ1-3	13	.	TGCGCCAGCAGCCAAGATTCTGGAAACACCATATATTTT	CASSQDSGNTIYF
TRBV5-1	many	TRBJ2-7	17	.	TGCGCCAGCAGCTTGGGGGTCCAGAGTTTATCCTCCTACGAGCAGTACTTC	CASSLGVQSLSSYEQYF
TRBV5-5	many	TRBJ2-7	17	TRBD1	TGTGCCAGCAGCTTCTGGGACAGGGGGGACCAATGGGACGAGCAGTACTTC	CASSFWDRGDQWDEQYF
TRBV20-1	.	TRBJ2-7	15	TRBD1	TGCAGTGCTAGAGCCTCCACAGGGGGGACGTACGAGCAGTACTTC	CSARASTGGTYEQYF
TRBV5-1	many	TRBJ2-7	14	.	TGCGCCAGCAGCTTGGGGCAGTGGGGCTACGAGCAGTACTTC	CASSLGQWGYEQYF
TRBV3-1	many	TRBJ2-2	14	TRBD2	TGTGCCAGCAGCAGTACTAGCGAGGCCGGGGAGCTGTTTTTT	CASSSTSEAGELFF
TRBV4-3	.	TRBJ2-1	13	.	TGCGCCAGCAGCCAAGTAGGTAGGCTAGAGCAGTTCTTC	CASSQVGRLEQFF
TRBV11-3	many	TRBJ2-2	14	.	TGTGCCAGCAGCTTAACTACTGCCCGCGGGGAGCTGTTTTTT	CASSLTTARGELFF
TRBV7-3	few	TRBJ1-2	13	.	TGTGCCAGCAGCTTATATGCGGGCTATGGCTACACCTTC	CASSLYAGYGYTF
TRBV20-1	many	TRBJ2-5	14	.	TGCAGTGCTAGACGGCTAGTGGACCAAGAGACCCAGTACTTC	CSARRLVDQETQYF
TRBV18	.	TRBJ2-3	14	.	TGTGCCAGCTCCCTAAGGTGGGGCACAGATACGCAGTATTTT	CASSLRWGTDTQYF
TRBV7-2	many	TRBJ2-5	14	.	TGTGCCAGCGGCGAAGCCGGTCATCAAGAGACCCAGTACTTC	CASGEAGHQETQYF
TRBV5-1	many	TRBJ2-1	16	.	TGCGCCAGCAGCTTGGAACTGTCATCCTCCTACAATGAGCAGTTCTTC	CASSLELSSSYNEQFF
TRBV2	many	TRBJ2-1	14	.	TGTGCCAGCAGGGTGAGGGAGGTGTACAATGAGCAGTTCTTC	CASRVREVYNEQFF